These T cell receptor beta chains were read from a single sample in a study of cytotoxic CD8 clonotypes in ibrutinib-treated CLL. The table came from immunoSEQ multiplex PCR; TCRdb's copy has only in-frame clones and leaves some out. The sample lists 130,000 or so clones, around three quarters occurring once. The sequences come from PBMCs, collected after 12 months of ibrutinib treatment. The receptor source for this set is a human donor with chronic lymphocytic leukemia. The CDR3 runs from the conserved cysteine through the conserved F or W. D genes are given only for firm matches. Not every row has a clone size; where given, it reads once, few, many or a size class.

V gene	J gene	clone size	D gene	CDR3 protein	CDR3 DNA
TRBV5-1	TRBJ2-1	NA	TRBD1	CASSFDRVPYNEQFF	TGCGCCAGCAGCTTCGACAGGGTACCCTACAATGAGCAGTTCTTC
TRBV4-1	TRBJ2-3	NA	NA	CASSRGRGASTDTQYF	TGCGCCAGCAGCCGGGGCCGGGGGGCGAGCACAGATACGCAGTATTTT
TRBV5-4	TRBJ2-7	NA	NA	CASSLEQYEQYF	TGTGCCAGCAGCTTGGAGCAGTACGAGCAGTACTTC
TRBV18	TRBJ2-2	NA	TRBD1	CASSRRDRRTGELFF	TGTGCCAGCTCACGACGGGACAGGCGTACCGGGGAGCTGTTTTTT
TRBV9	TRBJ2-1	NA	NA	CASSVVAGAGVNNEQFF	TGTGCCAGCAGCGTAGTCGCGGGGGCAGGGGTAAACAATGAGCAGTTCTTC
TRBV9	TRBJ2-1	NA	NA	CASSPGVAAHNEQFF	TGTGCCAGCAGCCCCGGGGTGGCAGCACACAATGAGCAGTTCTTC
TRBV10-1	TRBJ2-7	NA	TRBD2	CASGEGIYEQYF	TGCGCCAGCGGGGAGGGAATCTACGAGCAGTACTTC
TRBV28	TRBJ1-5	NA	NA	CASSLYQDNQPQHF	TGTGCCAGCAGTTTATACCAGGACAATCAGCCCCAGCATTTT
TRBV27	TRBJ2-7	once	TRBD1	CASRPGQGATTYEQYF	TGTGCCAGCAGACCGGGACAGGGGGCTACAACCTACGAGCAGTACTTC
TRBV5-4	TRBJ2-2	NA	NA	CASSWGWDTGELFF	TGTGCCAGCAGCTGGGGCTGGGACACCGGGGAGCTGTTTTTT
TRBV11-3	TRBJ2-7	NA	NA	CASSPGVSYEQYF	TGTGCCAGCAGCCCTGGCGTGTCCTACGAGCAGTACTTC